A single sample is the source of the 16 T cell receptor beta chains below, sequenced in a study of prognosis after radiotherapy for stage I lung cancer. The genomic DNA TCR beta CDR3 region underwent two rounds of multiplex PCR. Primers targeting each individual TRBV and TRBJ gene were applied in first-round PCR. In TCRdb, the multiplex PCR reads were re-called with MiXCR into one record per CDR3 protein. Here the sample spans 20,000 to 25,000 distinct CDR3 sequences, roughly 43% being singletons. The sample consisted of PBMCs, taken before or after stereotactic body radiation therapy (not recorded which). The receptors were gathered from a donor of 50 years or more with non-small cell lung cancer.

Concerning this clonotype itself: At one of its ends the junction is not consistent with the germline gene, which may arise from a read error. The chain has TRBV6-4 and TRBJ2-1, with a tentative D call TRBD2 (6 bases). CDR1 is MRHNA and CDR2 is SNTAGT in the germline V gene. The CDR3 runs to 16 residues. The CDR3 DNA sequence: TGTGCCAGCAGTAACTCGATAGCGGTCTCCTACAATGAGCAGTTCTTC. As protein: CASSNSIAVSYNEQFF.

Turning to this clonotype: One end of the junction varies from germline; a read error may be responsible. The chain combines TRBV10-3 with TRBJ1-2; possible D gene TRBD1, 5 bases. Germline values: CDR1 ENHRY, CDR2 SYGVKD. This CDR3 is built from 14 residues. CDR3 protein: CAISDGGVVYGYNF. The CDR3 DNA follows: TGTGCAATCAGTGATGGGGGTGTCGTCTATGGCTACAACTTC.

Note on this clonotype: A read error is likely here: a far larger clone is one base away. The rearrangement uses TRBV6-9 and TRBJ1-1; D is undetermined. The CDR3 extends over 13 amino acids. Per the germline V gene, CDR1 is MNHGY and CDR2 is SVAAGI. The CDR3: CASSPGRSVYALF. In DNA form, the CDR3 reads TGTGCCAGCAGCCCGGGTCGGAGTGTATACGCTTTATTT.

Here the CDR3 reads CATSDLRYRERMNNKAFF. CDR3 sequence (DNA): TGTGCCACCAGTGATTTGAGGTACAGAGAGAGAATGAACAATAAAGCTTTCTTT. The J gene is TRBJ1-1, the V gene TRBV24-1; the D is unclear. The germline gives CDR1 KGHDR, CDR2 SFDVKD. V gave up 0 bases and J gave up 9 bases, with 25 bases separating them. The CDR3 loop spans 18 amino acids.

This clonotype was counted ten times or more. The chain carries TRBV3-1 and TRBJ2-3, with TRBD2 matching 9 bases. The CDR3 extends over 15 amino acids. V dropped 5 bases and J dropped 5; count of bases not matched to a gene: 8. Germline V gene data show CDR1 as LGHDT and CDR2 as YNNKEL (reference sequence). This CDR3 reads CASSSQAGGGDTQYF. The CDR3 DNA is TGTGCCAGCAGCTCCCAAGCGGGAGGCGGAGATACGCAGTATTTT.

This clonotype was observed many times. The chain uses TRBV19 and TRBJ1-1, with a possible D match to TRBD1 (5 bases). The germline V gene has CDR1 LNHDA and CDR2 SQIVND (reference sequence). The germline V and J ends were trimmed by 3 bases and 2 bases, with 22 bases remaining between them. This CDR3 region has 18 residues. For the CDR3, the DNA is TGTGCCAGTAGTATGCGGGGAGGTTTCGGGGCGTCCAACACTGAAGCTTTCTTT. It encodes CASSMRGGFGASNTEAFF.

There are many counts of this clonotype. This chain connects TRBV5-6 to TRBJ2-3; D unresolved. Germline CDR1 reads SGHDT; CDR2 reads YYEEEE. The V end lost 4 bases, the J end lost 5 bases, and 14 bases lay between the germline ends. The CDR3 spans 14 residues. The CDR3 nucleotides are TGTGCCAGCAGCCATACACGAGCAGGAGATACGCAGTATTTT. It encodes CASSHTRAGDTQYF. The variable domain in full, completed from reference TRBV5-6 and TRBJ2-3, reads DAGVTQSPTHLIKTRGQQVTLRCSPKSGHDTVSWYQQALGQGPQFIFQYYEEEERQRGNFPDRFSGHQFPNYSSELNVNALLLGDSALYLCASSHTRAGDTQYFGPGTRLTVL.

As concerns this clonotype: This sequence is one base from a far larger clone and is likely a read error. The J gene is TRBJ2-5, the V gene TRBV6-9, with D perhaps matching TRBD1 or TRBD2 (5 bases each). This CDR3 has 12 amino acids. In germline, CDR1 is MNHGY, CDR2 SVAAGI. CDR3 coding DNA: TGTGCCAGCAGTTATAGGGAAGGGACCCATTACTTC. Amino acid sequence: CASSYREGTHYF.

In its sample, this clonotype was seen a few times. This rearrangement joins TRBV27 to TRBJ2-5; D ambiguous. This CDR3 is built from 13 residues. Trimming took 0 bases from V and 5 from J, leaving 7 bases between them. Germline assignment: CDR1 MNHEY and CDR2 SMNVEV (reference sequence). The CDR3 loop reads CASSLSFYETQYF. As DNA, the CDR3 is TGTGCCAGCAGTTTATCGTTTTATGAGACCCAGTACTTC.

The J gene is TRBJ2-7, the V gene TRBV2; the match to TRBD2 covers 7 bases. J gave up 6 bases and V 11 bases, and 16 bases lay outside the gene matches. CDR1 is SNHLY and CDR2 is FYNNEI in the germline V gene. The CDR3 totals 14 residues. In DNA form, the CDR3 reads TGTGCCTGCATGCGGGAGCCGGGAGGAAGCGAGCAGTACTTC. It encodes CACMREPGGSEQYF.

This clonotype was seen ten or more times. The chain has TRBV3-1 and TRBJ2-1, with 9 bases identical to TRBD2. With V trimmed by 2 bases and J by 2 bases, 7 bases remained unmatched. Germline V CDR1 and CDR2: LGHDT, YNNKEL (reference sequence). This CDR3 region has 17 residues. CDR3 amino acids: CASSQPGLATTYNEQFF. CDR3 sequence (DNA): TGTGCCAGCAGCCAACCAGGACTAGCGACAACCTACAATGAGCAGTTCTTC.

This clonotype is labeled medium-sized. The gene calls are TRBV4-3 and TRBJ2-5; no firm D call. CDR3 length: 15 amino acids. CDR1 and CDR2 (germline): LGHNA, YSLEER. Trimming cost V 0 bases and J 2 bases, with 10 bases left between them. This CDR3 reads CASSQDRAAQETQYF. In DNA, the CDR3 is TGCGCCAGCAGCCAAGATCGGGCAGCTCAAGAGACCCAGTACTTC.

The chain couples TRBV6-5 to TRBJ2-7, with D possibly called TRBD1 or TRBD2 (5 bases each). Trimming stripped 2 bases from V and 4 bases from J, with 12 bases between. The CDR3 spans 14 residues. CDR1 is MNHEY, CDR2 SVGAGI, per germline. CDR3 amino acids: CASSYRGGAYEQYF. The CDR3 DNA reads TGTGCCAGCAGTTACCGTGGGGGAGCATACGAGCAGTACTTC.

The genes are TRBV12-3 or TRBV12-4 and TRBJ2-2, with 8 bases lining up with TRBD1. Trimming took 6 bases from V and 8 from J; bases not matched to a gene: 11. The CDR3 has 15 residues. The CDR3 loop is CASRDETGDSGELFF. CDR3 sequence (DNA): TGTGCCAGCAGGGACGAGACAGGGGATTCTGGGGAGCTGTTTTTT.

This clonotype was detected many times. The V and J genes are TRBV7-9 and TRBJ2-1; 13 bases fit TRBD2. Germline values: CDR1 SEHNR, CDR2 FQNEAQ (reference sequence). V trimming: 4 bases; J trimming: 9 bases; junction bases outside the gene matches: 9. The length of the CDR3 is 16 residues. The CDR3 reads CASSSRRLAGGLEQFF. The CDR3 DNA is TGTGCCAGCAGCTCCCGCCGACTAGCGGGGGGACTTGAGCAGTTCTTC.

The chain has TRBV20-1 and TRBJ1-1; D gene unclear. CDR1 is DFQATT, CDR2 SNEGSKA, per germline (reference sequence). The CDR3 totals 14 residues. Trimming shortened V by 4 bases and J by 3 bases, and 15 bases separated the two germline ends. The CDR3: CSAMGGIGDTEAFF. The CDR3, as DNA: TGCAGTGCTATGGGAGGTATCGGGGACACTGAAGCTTTCTTT.